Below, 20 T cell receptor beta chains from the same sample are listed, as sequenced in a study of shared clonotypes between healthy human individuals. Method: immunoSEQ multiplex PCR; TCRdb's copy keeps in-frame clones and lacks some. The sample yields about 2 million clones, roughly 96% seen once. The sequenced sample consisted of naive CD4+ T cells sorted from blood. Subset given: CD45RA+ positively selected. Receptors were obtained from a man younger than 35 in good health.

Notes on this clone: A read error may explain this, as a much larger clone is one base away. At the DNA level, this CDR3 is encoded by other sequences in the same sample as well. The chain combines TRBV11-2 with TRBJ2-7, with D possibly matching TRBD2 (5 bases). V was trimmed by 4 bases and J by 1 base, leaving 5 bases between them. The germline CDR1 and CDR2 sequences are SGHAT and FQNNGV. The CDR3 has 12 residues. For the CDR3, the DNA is TGTGCCAGCAGCTCGGGGTCCTACGAGCAGTACTTC. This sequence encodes CASSSGSYEQYF. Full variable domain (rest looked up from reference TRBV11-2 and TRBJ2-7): EAGVAQSPRYKIIEKRQSVAFWCNPISGHATLYWYQQILGQGPKLLIQFQNNGVVDDSQLPKDRFSAERLKGVDSTLKIQPAKLEDSAVYLCASSSGSYEQYFGPGTRLTVT.

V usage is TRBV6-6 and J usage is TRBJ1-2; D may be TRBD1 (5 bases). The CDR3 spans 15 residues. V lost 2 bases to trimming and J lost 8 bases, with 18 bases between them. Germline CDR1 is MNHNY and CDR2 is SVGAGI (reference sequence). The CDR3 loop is CASSYGGRDVGGYTF. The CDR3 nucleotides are TGTGCCAGCAGTTACGGAGGCAGGGACGTAGGGGGCTACACCTTC.

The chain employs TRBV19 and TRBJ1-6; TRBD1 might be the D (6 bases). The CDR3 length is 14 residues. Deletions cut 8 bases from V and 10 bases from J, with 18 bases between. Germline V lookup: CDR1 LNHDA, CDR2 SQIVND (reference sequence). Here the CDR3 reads CASSKGGLDSPLHF. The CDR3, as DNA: TGTGCCAGTTCAAAAGGGGGGCTGGACTCACCCCTCCACTTT.

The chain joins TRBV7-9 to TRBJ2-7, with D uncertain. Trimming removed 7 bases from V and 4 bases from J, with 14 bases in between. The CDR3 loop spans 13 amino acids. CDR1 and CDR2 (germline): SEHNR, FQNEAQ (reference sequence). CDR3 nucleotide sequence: TGTGCCAGCACCAAATTCGAGGATTACGAGCAGTACTTC. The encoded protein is CASTKFEDYEQYF.

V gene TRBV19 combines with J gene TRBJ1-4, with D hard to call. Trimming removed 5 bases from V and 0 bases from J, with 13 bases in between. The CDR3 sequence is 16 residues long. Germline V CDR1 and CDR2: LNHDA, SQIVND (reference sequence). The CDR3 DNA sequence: TGTGCCAGTAGTGGGGTCGGACCGTCAACTAATGAAAAACTGTTTTTT. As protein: CASSGVGPSTNEKLFF. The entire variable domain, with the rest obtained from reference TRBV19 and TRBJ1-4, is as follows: DGGITQSPKYLFRKEGQNVTLSCEQNLNHDAMYWYRQDPGQGLRLIYYSQIVNDFQKGDIAEGYSVSREKKESFPLTVTSAQKNPTAFYLCASSGVGPSTNEKLFFGSGTQLSVL.

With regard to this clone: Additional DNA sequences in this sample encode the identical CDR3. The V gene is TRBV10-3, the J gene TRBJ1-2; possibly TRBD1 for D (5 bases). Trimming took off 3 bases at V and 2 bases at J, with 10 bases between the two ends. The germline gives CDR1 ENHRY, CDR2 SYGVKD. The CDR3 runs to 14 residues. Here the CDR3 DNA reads TGTGCCATCAGTGATCTCCAGGGCAACTATGGCTACACCTTC. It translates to CAISDLQGNYGYTF.

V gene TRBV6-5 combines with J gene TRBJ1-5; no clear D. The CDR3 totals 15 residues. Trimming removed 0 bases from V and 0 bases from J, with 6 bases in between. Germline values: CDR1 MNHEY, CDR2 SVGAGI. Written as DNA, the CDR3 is TGTGCCAGCAGTTACTCCATCTATAGCAATCAGCCCCAGCATTTT. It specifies CASSYSIYSNQPQHF.

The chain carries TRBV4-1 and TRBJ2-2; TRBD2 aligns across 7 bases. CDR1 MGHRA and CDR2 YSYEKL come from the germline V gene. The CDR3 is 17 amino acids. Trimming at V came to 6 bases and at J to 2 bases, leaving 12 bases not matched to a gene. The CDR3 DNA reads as TGCGCCAGCAGTCTAAGACCTGGGGGGGACAACACCGGGGAGCTGTTTTTT. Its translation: CASSLRPGGDNTGELFF.

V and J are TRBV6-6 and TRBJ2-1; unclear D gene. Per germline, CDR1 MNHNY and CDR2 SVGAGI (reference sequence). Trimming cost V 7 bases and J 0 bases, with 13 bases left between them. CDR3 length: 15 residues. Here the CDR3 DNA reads TGTGCCAGCACTCCCCAGAGGAACTCCTACAATGAGCAGTTCTTC. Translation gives CASTPQRNSYNEQFF.

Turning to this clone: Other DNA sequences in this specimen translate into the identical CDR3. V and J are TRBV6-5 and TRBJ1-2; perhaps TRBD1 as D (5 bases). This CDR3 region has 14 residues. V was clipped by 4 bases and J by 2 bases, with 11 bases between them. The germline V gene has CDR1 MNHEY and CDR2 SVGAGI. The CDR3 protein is CASSSGTGNYGYTF. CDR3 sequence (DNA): TGTGCCAGCAGTTCCGGGACTGGAAACTATGGCTACACCTTC.

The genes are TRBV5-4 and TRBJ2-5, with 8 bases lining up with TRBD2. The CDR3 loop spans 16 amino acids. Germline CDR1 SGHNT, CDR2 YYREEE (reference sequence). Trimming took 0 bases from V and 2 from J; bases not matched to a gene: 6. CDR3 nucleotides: TGTGCCAGCAGCTTGGCCTTGACGGGAGGGCAAGAGACCCAGTACTTC. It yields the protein CASSLALTGGQETQYF.

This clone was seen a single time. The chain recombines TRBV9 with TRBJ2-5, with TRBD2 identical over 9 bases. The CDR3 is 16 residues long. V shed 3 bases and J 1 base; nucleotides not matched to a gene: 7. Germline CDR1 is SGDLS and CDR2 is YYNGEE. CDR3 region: CASSARLAEVQETQYF. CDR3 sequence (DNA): TGTGCCAGCAGCGCACGACTAGCGGAGGTCCAAGAGACCCAGTACTTC.

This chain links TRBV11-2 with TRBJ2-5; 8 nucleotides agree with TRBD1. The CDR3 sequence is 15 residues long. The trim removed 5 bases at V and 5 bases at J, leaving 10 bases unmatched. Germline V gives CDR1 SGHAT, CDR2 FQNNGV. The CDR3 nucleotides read TGTGCCAGCAGCCCGAGGGACAGGCCGGGGGAGACCCAGTACTTC. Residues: CASSPRDRPGETQYF.

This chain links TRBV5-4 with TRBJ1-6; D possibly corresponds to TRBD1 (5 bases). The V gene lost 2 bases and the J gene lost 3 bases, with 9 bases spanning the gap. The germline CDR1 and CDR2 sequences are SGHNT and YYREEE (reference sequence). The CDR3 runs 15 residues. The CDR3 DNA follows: TGTGCCAGCAGCTTTCGACAGATCTATAATTCACCCCTCCACTTT. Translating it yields CASSFRQIYNSPLHF.

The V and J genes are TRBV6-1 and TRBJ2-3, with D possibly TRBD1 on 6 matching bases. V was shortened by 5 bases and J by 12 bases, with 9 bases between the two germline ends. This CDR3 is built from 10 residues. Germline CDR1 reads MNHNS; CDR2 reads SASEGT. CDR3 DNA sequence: TGTGCCAGCAGTCGACAGGTACAGTATTTT. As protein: CASSRQVQYF.

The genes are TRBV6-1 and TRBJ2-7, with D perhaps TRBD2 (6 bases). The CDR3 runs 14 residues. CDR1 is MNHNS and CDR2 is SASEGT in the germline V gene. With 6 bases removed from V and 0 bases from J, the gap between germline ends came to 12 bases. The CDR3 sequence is CASRGSGSSYEQYF. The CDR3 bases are TGTGCCAGCAGGGGGTCCGGGAGCTCCTACGAGCAGTACTTC.

DNA for the CDR3: TGTGCCAGCAAGACAGGGTCGACACAGGAGCAGTACTTC. This sequence encodes CASKTGSTQEQYF. The chain links TRBV6-1 to TRBJ2-7; 7 nucleotides align to TRBD1. The CDR3 length is 13 residues. Germline loops: CDR1 MNHNS, CDR2 SASEGT. Germline trimming cut 7 bases from V and 7 bases from J; bases unmatched to any gene: 10.

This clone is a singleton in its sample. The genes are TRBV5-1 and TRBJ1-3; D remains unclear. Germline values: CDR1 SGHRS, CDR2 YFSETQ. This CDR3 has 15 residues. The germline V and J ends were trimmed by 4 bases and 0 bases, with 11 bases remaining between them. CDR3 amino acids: CASSEEVNSGNTIYF. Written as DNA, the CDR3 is TGCGCCAGCAGCGAGGAGGTGAACTCTGGAAACACCATATATTTT.

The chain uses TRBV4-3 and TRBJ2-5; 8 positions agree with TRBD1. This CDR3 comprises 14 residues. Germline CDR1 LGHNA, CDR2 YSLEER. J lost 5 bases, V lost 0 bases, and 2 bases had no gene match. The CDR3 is CASSQETGVETQYF. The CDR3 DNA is TGCGCCAGCAGCCAAGAGACAGGGGTCGAGACCCAGTACTTC.

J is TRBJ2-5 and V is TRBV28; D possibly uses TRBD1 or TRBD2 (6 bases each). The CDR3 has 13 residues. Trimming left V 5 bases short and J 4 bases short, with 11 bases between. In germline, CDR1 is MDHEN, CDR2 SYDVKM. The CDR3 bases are TGTGCCAGCAGTAGTGGGGGGCTAGAGACCCAGTACTTC. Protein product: CASSSGGLETQYF.